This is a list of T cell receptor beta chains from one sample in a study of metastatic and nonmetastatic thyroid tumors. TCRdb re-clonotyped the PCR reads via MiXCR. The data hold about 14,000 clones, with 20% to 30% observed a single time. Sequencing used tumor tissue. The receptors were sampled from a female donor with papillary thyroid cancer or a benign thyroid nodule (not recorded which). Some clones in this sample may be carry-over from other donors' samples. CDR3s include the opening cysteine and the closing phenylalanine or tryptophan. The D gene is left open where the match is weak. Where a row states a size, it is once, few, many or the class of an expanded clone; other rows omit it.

TGTGCCAGCAGCCCCGCGACGTCAACAGATACGCAGTATTTT	CASSPATSTDTQYF	TRBV7-6	TRBJ2-3	NA	many
TGTGCCAGCAGTCCTGGGGCTAACTATGGCTACACCTTC	CASSPGANYGYTF	TRBV6-1	TRBJ1-2	NA	medium-sized
TGCGCCAGCAGCCGTACAGCGGGACTGAACACTGAAGCTTTCTTT	CASSRTAGLNTEAFF	TRBV4-1	TRBJ1-1	NA	many
TGCGCCAGCAGTGGCAAGGGAGGGGAAAAACTGTTTTTT	CASSGKGGEKLFF	TRBV10-2	TRBJ1-4	NA	many
TGTGCCAGCAGCGTAGGGGAGTTTCCAGGAAACACCATATATTTT	CASSVGEFPGNTIYF	TRBV9	TRBJ1-3	NA	many
TGCGCCAGCAGCCCCCGAAACGGGAAGGGGGAGACCCAGTACTTC	CASSPRNGKGETQYF	TRBV4-1	TRBJ2-5	NA	many
TGTGCCAGCAGGTATGGACAGGGATACTATCAGTACTTC	CASRYGQGYYQYF	TRBV27	TRBJ2-7	TRBD1	NA
TGTGCCAGCAGTGATTCGGAGTTGGAGACCCAGTACTTC	CASSDSELETQYF	TRBV2	TRBJ2-5	NA	many
TGTGCCAGCAGCCTAAGCTCCTACAATGAGCAGTTCTTC	CASSLSSYNEQFF	TRBV7-2	TRBJ2-1	NA	medium-sized
TGTGCCAGCAGCTTAGCGGGAGCGAGGGACGAGCAGTACTTC	CASSLAGARDEQYF	TRBV7-2	TRBJ2-7	NA	NA
TGTGCCAGCTCACCGGGATTTAACTATGGCTACACCTTC	CASSPGFNYGYTF	TRBV18	TRBJ1-2	NA	NA
TGTGCCAGCGGCCAGACAGGGGAGGTTTCCTACGAGCAGTACTTC	CASGQTGEVSYEQYF	TRBV11-2	TRBJ2-7	TRBD1	NA
TGTGCCAGCAGTGAAGCATGGTACTCCCAGAGCGAGCAGTACTTC	CASSEAWYSQSEQYF	TRBV2	TRBJ2-7	NA	medium-sized
TGTGCCAGCAGTTACTTGGGGGGCTTCGTTTCACCCCCCCACTTT	CASSYLGGFVSPPHF	TRBV6-2/TRBV6-3	TRBJ1-6	NA	few
TGTGCCAGCAGTTTGATTCAGTGGGGTTACTATGGCAACACCTTC	CASSLIQWGYYGNTF	TRBV28	TRBJ1-2	NA	few
TGCAGTGCCTCCGGCCCAGGGGCCTGGGAGCAGTACTTC	CSASGPGAWEQYF	TRBV20-1	TRBJ2-7	NA	NA
TGTGCCAGCTCACCTCAGTCGGGCGCCGTCTCTGGGGCCGACGTCCCGACTTTC	CASSPQSGAVSGADVPTF	TRBV18	TRBJ2-6	NA	NA
TGTGCCAGCAGTTTTGAGTGGGGCCAGGAGACCCAGTACTTC	CASSFEWGQETQYF	TRBV28	TRBJ2-5	NA	few
TGTGTCAGCAGCCGAAAGGCATGGGAACAAGAGACCCAGTACTTC	CVSSRKAWEQETQYF	TRBV7-2	TRBJ2-5	NA	NA
TGTGCCAGCATCGACAAGGGGGCTAGCGGGATTGGCGAGCAGTACTTC	CASIDKGASGIGEQYF	TRBV6-2/TRBV6-3	TRBJ2-7	TRBD2	medium-sized
TGTGCCAGCAGCTCGCCCGTCTCTGGAAACACCATATATTTT	CASSSPVSGNTIYF	TRBV7-8	TRBJ1-3	NA	many
TGTGCCAGCAGCTTATCTAGGGACACCAATGAGCAGTTCTTC	CASSLSRDTNEQFF	TRBV7-2	TRBJ2-1	NA	many
TGTGCCACCACTGGGCCGAACCAAGAGACCCAGTACTTC	CATTGPNQETQYF	TRBV6-1	TRBJ2-5	NA	NA
TGTGCCAGCAGTACCCAGAGCGGGAGACACCTCTACGAGCAGTACTTC	CASSTQSGRHLYEQYF	TRBV28	TRBJ2-7	TRBD2	NA
TGTGCCAGCAGGGGGTTTCTCGGGGCTGAGCCCCAGCATTTT	CASRGFLGAEPQHF	TRBV27	TRBJ1-5	NA	medium-sized
TGTGCCAGCAGGTCGGCAGCTCAGGAGGGGGGTCAGCCCCAGCATTTT	CASRSAAQEGGQPQHF	TRBV28	TRBJ1-5	NA	medium-sized
TGCAGTGCTGCGAGGGACTCTGGAAACACCATATATTTT	CSAARDSGNTIYF	TRBV20-1	TRBJ1-3	NA	NA
TGCAGTGCTAGCACCGACTCGGTGGGCGGGGAGCTGTTTTTT	CSASTDSVGGELFF	TRBV20-1	TRBJ2-2	NA	NA
TGTGCCAGCACCTCCGGGTTGTTCTATGGCTACACCTTC	CASTSGLFYGYTF	TRBV6-2/TRBV6-3	TRBJ1-2	NA	few
TGCAGCGTTGGACAGGGGGGTGGGGGCACAGATACGCAGTATTTT	CSVGQGGGGTDTQYF	TRBV29-1	TRBJ2-3	TRBD1	many
TGTGCCATCAGTGAGTCGGGACTGGCAAGCTCCTACAATGAGCAGTTCTTC	CAISESGLASSYNEQFF	TRBV10-3	TRBJ2-1	NA	many
TGCAGTGCTAGGAAGGGGACTAGCGCGACGTCGGACTTC	CSARKGTSATSDF	TRBV20-1	TRBJ2-7	TRBD2	NA
TGTGCCAGCAGTGAAGCTGTGCGGGGGAACCAAGAGACCCAGTACTTC	CASSEAVRGNQETQYF	TRBV2	TRBJ2-5	TRBD2	many
TGCGCCAGCAGCTTGGGGGCGGATGGAAACACCATATATTTT	CASSLGADGNTIYF	TRBV5-1	TRBJ1-3	NA	many
TGTGCCAGCAGCCACCTCTGGCGGGTGGGGGACACCGGGGAGCTGTTTTTT	CASSHLWRVGDTGELFF	TRBV6-2/TRBV6-3	TRBJ2-2	NA	NA
TGCAGTGCTAGAGATGGACTAGCGGGAGACGAGCAGTTCTTC	CSARDGLAGDEQFF	TRBV20-1	TRBJ2-1	TRBD2	NA
TGTGCCTGGACGATGGGGAATTCACCCCTCCACTTT	CAWTMGNSPLHF	TRBV30	TRBJ1-6	NA	few
TGTGCCTTGAGCACCGGGACAGGGTATGGAAACACAATATATTTT	CALSTGTGYGNTIYF	TRBV30	TRBJ1-3	TRBD1	NA
TGTGCCAGCAGCTTACGAATCTCCTACGAGCAGTACTTC	CASSLRISYEQYF	TRBV7-2	TRBJ2-7	NA	medium-sized
TGTGCCAGCAGCCAAGGGACAGGGGGAAACACCATATATTTT	CASSQGTGGNTIYF	TRBV3-1	TRBJ1-3	TRBD1	NA
TGCGCCTGCACCGCCGGGGGGGTGAGGGGCTCTGAAGCTTTCTTT	CACTAGGVRGSEAFF	TRBV5-1	TRBJ1-1	NA	many
TGTGCCAGCAGTTTTACTGGGGATGGTTCACCCCTCCACTTT	CASSFTGDGSPLHF	TRBV12-3/TRBV12-4	TRBJ1-6	NA	medium-sized
TGTGCCAGCAGTTTGGGGGTGACAGTAGGGGGGTTATATGGTTACACCTTC	CASSLGVTVGGLYGYTF	TRBV12-3/TRBV12-4	TRBJ1-2	NA	few
TGTGCCAGCAGCTTACGCAGACAGGACACTGAAGCTTTCTTT	CASSLRRQDTEAFF	TRBV11-1	TRBJ1-1	NA	medium-sized
TGTGCCAGCAGTCCACTCTCTGGAAACACCATATATTTT	CASSPLSGNTIYF	TRBV27	TRBJ1-3	NA	NA